The 18 T cell receptor beta chains given below trace back to one sample, sequenced in a study of T-cell memory formation after mild COVID-19. TCRdb reprocessed the 5' RACE reads with MiXCR, giving one entry per CDR3 protein. Seen here are more than 450,000 distinct CDR3 sequences, approximately 18% observed once, and the top ten hold approximately 12%. The specimen was PBMCs or a T cell subset sorted from them (not recorded which). Source of these receptors: an adult woman who had mild COVID-19 (a few samples of this study predate the infection). Cell type and time point are not known.

This chain uses TRBV4-1 with TRBJ1-1, with D hard to call. Germline CDR1 MGHRA, CDR2 YSYEKL. The CDR3 spans 11 residues. V lost 1 base and J 11 bases, leaving 8 bases between the germline ends. CDR3 coding DNA: TGCGCCAGCAGCCAAGGTACGGCGGCTTTCTTT. This codes for CASSQGTAAFF.

This chain connects TRBV7-3 to TRBJ1-1; D gene ambiguous. Germline V CDR1 and CDR2: SGHTA, FQGTGA. The V gene lost 0 bases and the J gene lost 2 bases, with 7 bases spanning the gap. The CDR3 spans 14 residues. CDR3 DNA sequence: TGTGCCAGCAGCTTAACGCCTAGTAACACTGAAGCTTTCTTT. Translation gives CASSLTPSNTEAFF.

The rearrangement uses TRBV10-3 and TRBJ2-3; tentatively, D is TRBD2 (6 bases). The CDR3 has 15 residues. Germline V gives CDR1 ENHRY, CDR2 SYGVKD. Trimming pared 5 bases from V and 0 bases from J, leaving 12 bases between. The CDR3: CAISRREASTDTQYF. As DNA, the CDR3 is TGTGCCATCAGTCGAAGGGAGGCCAGCACAGATACGCAGTATTTT.

This clonotype was detected only a few times. The genes are TRBV12-3 or TRBV12-4 and TRBJ1-3, with TRBD1 matching over 8 bases. Losses at the gene ends were 6 bases for V and 3 bases for J; bases not matched to a gene: 7. This CDR3 spans 15 amino acids. DNA of the CDR3: TGTGCCAGCAGCCCCTTGGACAGGGATGGAAACACCATATATTTT. This encodes CASSPLDRDGNTIYF.

This clonotype was seen more than once but under ten times. The chain carries TRBV5-1 and TRBJ1-4; D may be TRBD1 (6 bases). The V end was cut by 4 bases, the J end by 6 bases, with 16 bases between. Germline assignment: CDR1 SGHRS and CDR2 YFSETQ. The CDR3 runs to 15 residues. Written as DNA, the CDR3 is TGCGCCAGCAGCACCTCGGGACAAGAAGATGAAAAACTGTTTTTT. The encoded protein is CASSTSGQEDEKLFF.

This chain joins TRBV20-1 and TRBJ2-7; a weak D match, TRBD2 (7 bases). This CDR3 has 10 residues. Germline-derived CDR1 and CDR2 are DFQATT and SNEGSKA (reference sequence). CDR3 in amino acids: CTQGGDEQYF. CDR3 bases: TGCACCCAAGGGGGGGACGAGCAGTACTTC.

The V call is TRBV12-3 or TRBV12-4, the J call TRBJ2-2; D perhaps matches TRBD2 (6 bases). The germline V and J ends were trimmed by 3 bases and 4 bases, with 15 bases remaining between them. The CDR3 is 16 residues long. The CDR3 spells CASSFFDGSSTGELFF. CDR3 DNA sequence: TGTGCCAGCAGTTTCTTTGACGGGAGTAGCACCGGGGAGCTGTTTTTT.

This clonotype was counted between two and nine times. Here the CDR3 DNA reads TGTGCCAGCAGCCAAGACCCGGCCAGGGGATCTCAAGAGACCCAGTACTTC. Residues: CASSQDPARGSQETQYF. The chain carries TRBV3-1 and TRBJ2-5, with a possible D match to TRBD1 (6 bases). The ends were cut back, 0 bases at V and 2 bases at J, with 16 bases in the middle. The CDR3 runs to 17 residues. Germline lookup yields CDR1 LGHDT and CDR2 YNNKEL (reference sequence).

This clonotype was seen a few times. J is TRBJ2-3 and V is TRBV27; D unresolved. V lost 8 bases and J 0 bases, leaving 18 bases between the germline ends. This CDR3 contains 16 residues. Germline V gene data show CDR1 as MNHEY and CDR2 as SMNVEV (reference sequence). The CDR3 reads CASPRPDSSSTDTQYF. The DNA of the CDR3 is TGTGCCAGCCCGCGGCCCGACTCTTCTAGCACAGATACGCAGTATTTT.

This chain connects TRBV12-3 or TRBV12-4 to TRBJ2-1, with D perhaps being TRBD1 or TRBD2 (5 bases each). V was cut by 5 bases and J by 5 bases, with 16 bases left in between. The CDR3 has 15 amino acids. CDR3 sequence: CASSLWGNPNNEQFF. For the CDR3, the DNA is TGTGCCAGCAGTCTATGGGGGAACCCCAACAATGAGCAGTTCTTC.

J is TRBJ2-4 and V is TRBV18; D is unresolved. Germline loops: CDR1 KGHSH, CDR2 LQKENI. V was cut by 2 bases and J by 5 bases, with 13 bases left in between. The CDR3 covers 15 residues. The CDR3 loop reads CASSPRAPPENIQYF. The CDR3 nucleotides read TGTGCCAGCTCACCAAGGGCCCCGCCGGAAAACATTCAGTACTTC. Supplemented by reference TRBV18 and TRBJ2-4, the full variable domain reads NAGVMQNPRHLVRRRGQEARLRCSPMKGHSHVYWYRQLPEEGLKFMVYLQKENIIDESGMPKERFSAEFPKEGPSILRIQQVVRGDSAAYFCASSPRAPPENIQYFGAGTRLSVL.

The V and J genes are TRBV29-1 and TRBJ2-3; D is ambiguous. Trimming removed 1 base at V and 0 bases at J, with 8 bases between. This CDR3 comprises 14 residues. The germline CDR1 and CDR2 sequences are SQVTM and ANQGSEA. CDR3 protein: CSVEGRASTDTQYF. CDR3 bases: TGCAGCGTTGAAGGGCGCGCTAGCACAGATACGCAGTATTTT.

This clonotype was detected only a few times. The chain uses TRBV9 and TRBJ2-3, with 10 positions matching TRBD2. Germline V lookup: CDR1 SGDLS, CDR2 YYNGEE. J gave up 5 bases and V 7 bases, and 7 bases lay outside the gene matches. CDR3 size: 14 residues. The CDR3 region has the DNA TGTGCCAGCTCCAGGACTAGCGGAGAAGATACGCAGTATTTT. Translation gives CASSRTSGEDTQYF.

The chain recombines TRBV19 with TRBJ2-7, with D possibly matching TRBD2 (5 bases). Trimming shortened V by 1 base and J by 2 bases, and 12 bases separated the two germline ends. Germline assignment: CDR1 LNHDA and CDR2 SQIVND (reference sequence). This CDR3 has 15 residues. Written as DNA, the CDR3 is TGTGCCAGTAGTATAGTACTGCGGACTCCCTACGAGCAGTACTTC. Protein product: CASSIVLRTPYEQYF.

This clonotype was counted once. The J gene is TRBJ2-2, the V gene TRBV20-1; TRBD2 aligns across 10 bases. J was trimmed by 0 bases and V by 3 bases; bases with no gene match: 7. This CDR3 region has 17 residues. Germline V gives CDR1 DFQATT, CDR2 SNEGSKA (reference sequence). The CDR3 region has the DNA TGCAGTGCTAGGACGACTAGCGGGCTTTCGAACACCGGGGAGCTGTTTTTT. Encoded protein: CSARTTSGLSNTGELFF.

The gene calls are TRBV9 and TRBJ2-7; maybe TRBD1 (5 bases). The CDR3 is 15 amino acids. Deletions cut 6 bases from V and 0 bases from J, with 16 bases between. CDR1 SGDLS and CDR2 YYNGEE come from the germline V gene. The DNA of the CDR3 is TGTGCCAGCACCTACTCCGACAGCCCCTCCTACGAGCAGTACTTC. This encodes CASTYSDSPSYEQYF.

The chain recombines TRBV7-9 with TRBJ2-1; 13 bases map to TRBD2. The CDR3 runs to 18 residues. The V gene's germline CDR1 is SEHNR and CDR2 FQNEAQ (reference sequence). Trimming removed 2 bases from V and 8 bases from J; junction bases left unmatched: 12. As DNA, the CDR3 is TGTGCCAGCAGCTTATCTAATTGGGGGACTAGCGGGATAGATGAGCAGTTCTTC. Its translation: CASSLSNWGTSGIDEQFF.

This clonotype has more than one count but fewer than ten. The chain combines TRBV5-1 with TRBJ2-7; the D gene is possibly TRBD1 (6 bases). CDR1 is SGHRS and CDR2 is YFSETQ in the germline V gene. The CDR3 length is 13 residues. V was shortened by 3 bases and J by 3 bases, with 10 bases between the two germline ends. DNA for the CDR3: TGCGCCAGCAGCTCCGGACAGTACTACGAGCAGTACTTC. It translates to CASSSGQYYEQYF.